This entry features one T cell receptor (beta chain) sequence. Its antigen is unknown. Extraction yielded at least 5.5 micrograms of total RNA per sample. The CDR3 contains 19 residues. V lost 3 bases, J lost 4 bases, and 9 bases stayed unmatched. Germline lookup yields CDR1 MGHRA and CDR2 YSYEKL. The data originate from a study of blood T cells in healthy people across ages. About the study: There was about one barcoded beta molecule captured by template switching per two T cells. General study findings and limits: Greater diversity and more naive CD4+ cells were seen in long-lived donors than in aged donors. Calculation of diversity from one million T cells yielded estimates considered to be underestimates.

The use of a sample-barcoded 5' primer and a J-beta primer mix characterized a second PCR of about 6 to 11 cycles. TCRdb independently ran MiXCR on the 5' RACE reads; one entry per CDR3 protein. The sample carries about 800,000 distinct CDR3 sequences, more than 45% recorded once. J is TRBJ2-1 and V is TRBV4-1; 16 bases are a match to TRBD2. The sample was blood. The source is a man younger than 45 in good health. CDR3 bases: TGCGCCAGCAGCCATCCGGGACTAGCGGGAGGGCCGGGTTACAATGAGCAGTTCTTC. Translated: CASSHPGLAGGPGYNEQFF.